This T cell receptor (delta chain) was recorded in a study of gamma-delta T cells after stem cell transplantation. TCRdb re-called the RT-PCR reads using CATT. The table has 12,000 to 15,000 delta-chain clones, roughly 29% seen once; the top ten hold around 3.9%. This CDR3 spans 16 amino acids. The germline V gene encodes CDR1 GEAIGNYY and CDR2 EKD. V trimming: 1 base; J trimming: 0 bases; junction bases outside the gene matches: 4. The gene calls are TRDV2 and TRDJ1, with TRDD3 matching 10 bases. This sequence was found in a human donor. It is not recorded whose cells these are; they may come from a transplant donor. The sample comprised gamma-delta T cells. The CDR3 nucleotides read TGTGCCTGTGACACAGGGGGATACGGAGACACCGATAAACTCATCTTT. It specifies CACDTGGYGDTDKLIF.